This T cell receptor beta chain was recovered during a study of shared clonotypes between healthy human individuals. Background on the study: There were three CD4 naive, three CD4 memory, two CD8 naive and one CD8 memory plates per donor.

This clone was seen once. Profiled with immunoSEQ multiplex PCR; TCRdb holds only in-frame clones, not every one. The sample has about 1.4 million clones; 96% are singletons. CDR3 length: 15 residues. V lost 8 bases and J 2 bases, leaving 18 bases between the germline ends. Germline CDR1 SEHNR, CDR2 FQNEAQ (reference sequence). The sequencing input was naive CD4+ T cells sorted from blood. The subset was: CD45RA+ positively selected. J is TRBJ2-5 and V is TRBV7-9; D may be TRBD1 (6 bases). This sequence was found in a man aged 25 to 40 in good health. Written as DNA, the CDR3 is TGTGCCAGCGGCACAGGGCGATTGCTTCAAGAGACCCAGTACTTC. This codes for CASGTGRLLQETQYF.